Each of the 8 T cell receptor beta chains below was sequenced from the same sample in a study of Graves' ophthalmopathy and Graves' hyperthyroidism. TCR beta CDR3 regions were amplified from RNA transcripts. Second-round multiplex PCR came after a first-round RT-PCR that employed HTBI primers. One entry per CDR3 protein results from TCRdb running MiXCR on the multiplex PCR reads. The data contain about 370,000 distinct CDR3 sequences, about 18% of them singletons. Sequencing used peripheral blood. These receptor sequences come from a woman under 30 with Graves' ophthalmopathy.

This clonotype was observed at least ten times. The V call is TRBV2, the J call TRBJ2-7, with D possibly matching TRBD2 (7 bases). CDR1 SNHLY and CDR2 FYNNEI come from the germline V gene. Trimming took 8 bases from V and 5 from J, leaving 19 bases between them. This CDR3 spans 14 amino acids. This CDR3 reads CASPRLGGANEQYF. CDR3 in DNA: TGTGCCAGCCCCCGGTTGGGGGGGGCCAACGAGCAGTACTTC.

This clonotype was observed at least ten times. This chain uses TRBV20-1 with TRBJ2-5; 9 bases agree with TRBD2. This CDR3 has 15 amino acids. V lost 1 base to trimming and J lost 3 bases; unmatched junction nucleotides: 6. Germline CDR1 and CDR2: DFQATT and SNEGSKA (reference sequence). The CDR3 reads CSARGQRGVEETQYF. The CDR3 DNA reads as TGCAGTGCTAGAGGACAGCGGGGGGTTGAAGAGACCCAGTACTTC.

This clonotype was counted at least ten times. The V and J genes are TRBV10-3 and TRBJ1-3; tentative D call: TRBD1 (5 bases). Germline assignment: CDR1 ENHRY and CDR2 SYGVKD. CDR3 length equals 12 residues. Between the trimmed V and J ends, which lost 11 bases and 2 bases, there was a span of 10 bases. This CDR3 is CAAARAGNTIYF. The CDR3 bases are TGTGCCGCCGCCAGGGCTGGAAACACCATATATTTT.

The CDR3 DNA follows: TGTGCCAGCAGTCCGTCGGACTCCCAAAGAGGTGGCTACACCTTC. This translates into CASSPSDSQRGGYTF. V usage is TRBV12-3 or TRBV12-4 and J usage is TRBJ1-2; D not certain. V was clipped by 5 bases and J by 7 bases, with 20 bases between them. The CDR3 is 15 amino acids.

Many counts were recorded for this clonotype. V usage is TRBV24-1 and J usage is TRBJ1-1; 7 positions match TRBD1. Germline V gives CDR1 KGHDR, CDR2 SFDVKD. This CDR3 contains 13 residues. J lost 4 bases, V lost 4 bases, and 2 bases had no gene match. CDR3: CATSETGITEAFF. CDR3 sequence (DNA): TGTGCCACCAGTGAGACAGGGATCACTGAAGCTTTCTTT.

This clonotype was observed many times. This chain uses TRBV6-2 or TRBV6-3 with TRBJ2-7; no clear D gene. This CDR3 region has 14 residues. CDR1 is MNHEY, CDR2 SVGEGT, per germline. The V end was cut by 6 bases, the J end by 7 bases, with 19 bases between. The CDR3 is CASSLIGLSVEQYF. The CDR3 nucleotides are TGTGCCAGCAGCCTAATAGGCCTTTCGGTTGAGCAGTACTTC.

The V call is TRBV12-3 or TRBV12-4, the J call TRBJ2-2; D ambiguous. The CDR3 is 13 amino acids. The V and J ends lost 5 bases and 7 bases respectively, with 11 bases between them. The CDR3 region is CASSLVLGGELFF. In nucleotides, the CDR3 is TGTGCCAGCAGTCTCGTCTTGGGCGGGGAGCTGTTTTTT.

This clonotype was picked up many times. V usage is TRBV28 and J usage is TRBJ2-2; 7 bases map to TRBD1. The germline gives CDR1 MDHEN, CDR2 SYDVKM. The CDR3 contains 14 residues. Trimming cost V 6 bases and J 4 bases; bases outside gene matches: 5. In DNA form, the CDR3 reads TGTGCCAGCAGCGTGGGACAGCGCACCGGGGAGCTGTTTTTT. Residues: CASSVGQRTGELFF.